Following are 27 T cell receptor beta chains from one sample sequenced in a study of monozygotic twins with inflammatory bowel disease. TCRdb reprocessed the 5' RACE reads and reports one entry per CDR3 protein, with no DNA. The sample spans about 300,000 distinct CDR3 sequences; the ten largest clones claim over 5%. The material sequenced was blood. These receptors were taken from a human donor with ulcerative colitis or Crohn's disease, or a healthy co-twin of an affected twin (not recorded which).

The chain combines TRBV10-3 with TRBJ2-3; TCRdb proposes TRBD1, but this gene call is untestable without DNA. There are 15 residues in the CDR3. Germline CDR1 is ENHRY and CDR2 is SYGVKD. The CDR3 is CAISDEGARADTQYF.

This rearrangement joins TRBV20-1 to TRBJ2-7; the D call of TRBD1 rests on TCRdb alone, since no DNA is present to check it. This CDR3 has 12 amino acids. Germline lookup yields CDR1 DFQATT and CDR2 SNEGSKA (reference sequence). The CDR3 loop is CSARDPPYEQYF.

V usage is TRBV5-1 and J usage is TRBJ1-3; TCRdb calls TRBD1, which cannot be checked without DNA. Germline CDR1 and CDR2: SGHRS and YFSETQ. CDR3 length equals 16 residues. CDR3 sequence reads: CASSLLDRGSGNTIYF.

This sequence joins TRBV5-1 and TRBJ2-3; checking the TCRdb D call of TRBD1 is not possible without DNA. The V gene's germline CDR1 is SGHRS and CDR2 YFSETQ. This CDR3 contains 15 residues. The CDR3 spells CASRPMAGALDTQYF.

The chain has TRBV7-2 and TRBJ1-6; without DNA, the TCRdb call of TRBD1 cannot be checked. Germline V gene data show CDR1 as SGHTA and CDR2 as FQGNSA. The CDR3 is 15 amino acids. CDR3 in amino acids: CASSQRVGEGSPLHF.

The chain joins TRBV10-3 to TRBJ2-1; TCRdb's D gene call, TRBD1, goes unchecked for lack of DNA. CDR1 ENHRY and CDR2 SYGVKD come from the germline V gene. The CDR3 contains 15 residues. The CDR3: CAISETGGSYNEQFF.

This chain uses TRBV7-9 with TRBJ1-4; TCRdb picks TRBD1, but there is no DNA to check that call. Germline lookup yields CDR1 SEHNR and CDR2 FQNEAQ (reference sequence). CDR3 length equals 16 residues. CDR3 residues: CASSAGDRTTNEKLFF.

The J gene is TRBJ2-7, the V gene TRBV5-1; absent DNA, TCRdb's TRBD1 call cannot be checked. Looked up from germline, CDR1 is SGHRS and CDR2 is YFSETQ. The CDR3 covers 15 residues. The CDR3 spells CASSVERMGQYEQYF.

V is TRBV6-5 and J is TRBJ2-1; TCRdb proposes TRBD1, but this gene call is untestable without DNA. This CDR3 spans 15 amino acids. Germline CDR1 MNHEY, CDR2 SVGAGI. The CDR3 is CASSYFGTGNGEQFF.

The genes are TRBV29-1 and TRBJ2-5; TCRdb outputs TRBD2, but without DNA this stays unchecked. CDR3 length equals 12 residues. Germline V gene lookup returns CDR1 SQVTM and CDR2 ANQGSEA. CDR3 sequence: CSVVVSGETQYF.

The chain carries TRBV6-2 or TRBV6-3 and TRBJ2-1; with no DNA, the TCRdb D assignment of TRBD2 cannot be verified. The CDR3 is 15 residues long. In germline, CDR1 is MNHEY, CDR2 SVGEGT. This CDR3 is CAIQLNPGTTGRQFF.

The J gene is TRBJ2-3, the V gene TRBV7-2. This CDR3 contains 13 residues. From germline, CDR1 is SGHTA and CDR2 FQGNSA. The CDR3 spells CASSQGFTDTQYF.

The CDR3 spells CASSFYGQSNQPQHF. J is TRBJ1-5 and V is TRBV7-2; TCRdb lists TRBD1, though no DNA is available to test this call. The CDR3 is made up of 15 amino acids. The germline V gene encodes CDR1 SGHTA and CDR2 FQGNSA.

The chain has TRBV5-5 and TRBJ1-5; as DNA is missing, the TRBD1 call by TCRdb cannot be tested. The CDR3 runs to 16 residues. Germline V gene lookup returns CDR1 SGHKS and CDR2 YYEKEE (reference sequence). The CDR3 protein is CASSPGQDRNNQPQHF.

The chain couples TRBV4-3 to TRBJ2-2. The CDR3 contains 14 residues. Germline lookup yields CDR1 LGHNA and CDR2 YSLEER. The CDR3 loop reads CASSQAWETGELFF.

The rearrangement links TRBV5-1 to TRBJ2-1. Per the germline V gene, CDR1 is SGHRS and CDR2 is YFSETQ. CDR3 length equals 16 residues. The CDR3 sequence: CASRGSQIPSTKEQFF.

V and J are TRBV19 and TRBJ1-2; TCRdb names TRBD1, which stays unverified in the absence of DNA. The germline V gene encodes CDR1 LNHDA and CDR2 SQIVND (reference sequence). The CDR3 extends over 15 amino acids. CDR3 sequence reads: CASRYLQGNNYGYTF. The full variable domain, rest sourced from reference TRBV19 and TRBJ1-2, is DGGITQSPKYLFRKEGQNVTLSCEQNLNHDAMYWYRQDPGQGLRLIYYSQIVNDFQKGDIAEGYSVSREKKESFPLTVTSAQKNPTAFYLCASRYLQGNNYGYTFGSGTRLTVV.

The V gene is TRBV5-1, the J gene TRBJ2-3; TCRdb returns TRBD1, unconfirmable since there is no DNA. The germline gives CDR1 SGHRS, CDR2 YFSETQ. CDR3 size: 15 residues. CDR3 loop: CASSLDRGATDTQYF.

The J gene is TRBJ2-3, the V gene TRBV29-1. Germline-derived CDR1 and CDR2 are SQVTM and ANQGSEA. The CDR3 length is 12 residues. CDR3 residues: CSVGELTDTQYF.

This chain joins TRBV7-2 and TRBJ2-1; the D call of TRBD1 rests on TCRdb alone, since no DNA is present to check it. This CDR3 is built from 15 residues. Germline loops: CDR1 SGHTA, CDR2 FQGNSA. The CDR3 loop is CASSFDGTGGGEQFF.

V and J are TRBV20-1 and TRBJ1-1. The germline CDR1 and CDR2 sequences are DFQATT and SNEGSKA (reference sequence). The CDR3 consists of 13 residues. This CDR3 is CSARVRRNTEAFF.

V is TRBV29-1 and J is TRBJ2-3. Germline CDR1 is SQVTM and CDR2 is ANQGSEA. The CDR3 totals 17 residues. CDR3 amino acids: CSVDIDPQRSYTDTQYF.

The J gene is TRBJ2-5, the V gene TRBV6-1. Germline assignment: CDR1 MNHNS and CDR2 SASEGT. The CDR3 totals 14 residues. The CDR3 reads CASRQAGVQETQYF.

V gene TRBV3-1 combines with J gene TRBJ2-7; TCRdb names TRBD1, which stays unverified in the absence of DNA. From germline, CDR1 is LGHDT and CDR2 YNNKEL (reference sequence). CDR3 length equals 15 residues. CDR3 sequence: CASSPRPGGSGEQYF.

This chain joins TRBV10-3 and TRBJ1-2. Germline assignment: CDR1 ENHRY and CDR2 SYGVKD. This CDR3 is built from 14 residues. The CDR3 here is CAISEGMPNYGYTF.

This chain joins TRBV11-2 and TRBJ1-2; TCRdb reports TRBD1, a call that lacks DNA to check it against. CDR3 length equals 14 residues. Germline V gives CDR1 SGHAT, CDR2 FQNNGV. CDR3 residues: CASSLVDRFYGYTF.

The gene calls are TRBV7-9 and TRBJ2-1; TCRdb's D call of TRBD1 is untestable without DNA. This CDR3 region has 14 residues. Germline V gene lookup returns CDR1 SEHNR and CDR2 FQNEAQ (reference sequence). CDR3 residues: CASYDRARSNEQFF.